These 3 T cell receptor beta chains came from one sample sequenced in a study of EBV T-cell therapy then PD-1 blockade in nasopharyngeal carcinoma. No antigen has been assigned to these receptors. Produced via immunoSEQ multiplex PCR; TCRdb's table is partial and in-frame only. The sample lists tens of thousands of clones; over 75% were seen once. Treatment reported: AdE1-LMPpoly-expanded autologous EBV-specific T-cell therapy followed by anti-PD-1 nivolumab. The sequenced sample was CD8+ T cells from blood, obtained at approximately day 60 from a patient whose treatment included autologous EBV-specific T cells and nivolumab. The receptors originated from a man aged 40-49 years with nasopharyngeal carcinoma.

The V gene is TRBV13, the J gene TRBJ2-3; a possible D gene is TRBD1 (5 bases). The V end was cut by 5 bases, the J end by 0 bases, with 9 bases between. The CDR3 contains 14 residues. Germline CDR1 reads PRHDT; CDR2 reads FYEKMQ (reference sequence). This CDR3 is CASSQGQSTDTQYF. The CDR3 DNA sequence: TGTGCCAGCAGCCAAGGACAAAGCACAGATACGCAGTATTTT.

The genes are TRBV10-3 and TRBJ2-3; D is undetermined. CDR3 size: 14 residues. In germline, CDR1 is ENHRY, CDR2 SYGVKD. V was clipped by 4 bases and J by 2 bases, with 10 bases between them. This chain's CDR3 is CAISGDGPTDTQYF. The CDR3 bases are TGTGCCATCAGTGGAGATGGGCCCACAGATACGCAGTATTTT.

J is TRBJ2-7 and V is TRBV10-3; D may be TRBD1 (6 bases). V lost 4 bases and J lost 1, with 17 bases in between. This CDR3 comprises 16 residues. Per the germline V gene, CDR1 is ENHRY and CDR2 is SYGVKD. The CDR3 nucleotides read TGTGCCATCAGTGGGAGTCTTACAGGGTCTTCCTACGAGCAGTACTTC. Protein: CAISGSLTGSSYEQYF.